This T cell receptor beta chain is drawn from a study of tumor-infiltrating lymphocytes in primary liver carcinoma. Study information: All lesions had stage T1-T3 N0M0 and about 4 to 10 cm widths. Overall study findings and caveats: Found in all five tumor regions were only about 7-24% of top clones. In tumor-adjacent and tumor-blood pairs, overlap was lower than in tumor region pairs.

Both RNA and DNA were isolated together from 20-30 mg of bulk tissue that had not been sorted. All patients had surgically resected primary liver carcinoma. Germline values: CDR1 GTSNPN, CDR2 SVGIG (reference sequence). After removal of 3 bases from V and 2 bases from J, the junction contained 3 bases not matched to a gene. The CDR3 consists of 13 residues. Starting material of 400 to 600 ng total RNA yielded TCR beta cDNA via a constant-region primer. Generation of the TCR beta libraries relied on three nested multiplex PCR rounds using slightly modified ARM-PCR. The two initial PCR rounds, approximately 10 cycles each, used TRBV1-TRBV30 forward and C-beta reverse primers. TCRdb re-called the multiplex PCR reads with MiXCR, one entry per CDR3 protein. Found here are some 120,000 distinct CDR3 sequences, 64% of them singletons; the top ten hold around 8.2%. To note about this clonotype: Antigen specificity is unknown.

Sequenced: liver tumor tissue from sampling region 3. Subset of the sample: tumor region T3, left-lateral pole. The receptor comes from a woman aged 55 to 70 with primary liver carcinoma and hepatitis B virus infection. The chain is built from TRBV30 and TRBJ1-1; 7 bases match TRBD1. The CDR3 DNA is TGTGCCTGGAGAAGACAGGGAAACACTGAAGCTTTCTTT. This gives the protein CAWRRQGNTEAFF.